This TCR beta chain was captured in a study of T cells in Graves' hyperthyroidism and ophthalmopathy. This clonotype appeared a few times. The junction shows a germline mismatch at one end, possibly a read error. Amplification of TCR beta CDR3 regions used RNA as the template. The study used the HTBI primer set for a first-round RT-PCR of the TCR CDR3. MiXCR was run by TCRdb on the multiplex PCR reads, yielding one entry per CDR3 protein. The table lists hundreds of thousands of distinct CDR3 sequences, roughly 14% of them singletons. The TCR originated in a woman between 50 and 59 years old with Graves' ophthalmopathy. Sample: blood.

This chain's CDR3 is CAGSLAMGAGGAYEQYF. The DNA of the CDR3 is TGTGCCGGCAGCTTAGCGATGGGTGCAGGTGGGGCCTACGAGCAGTACTTC. The chain couples TRBV7-9 to TRBJ2-7; possible D gene TRBD2, 5 bases. Germline assignment: CDR1 SEHNR and CDR2 FQNEAQ (reference sequence). The CDR3 loop spans 17 amino acids.